Presented here are 20 T cell receptor beta chains from one specimen sequenced in a study of molecular identifiers for immune sequencing clone quantification. TCRdb independently ran MiXCR on the PCR reads; one entry per CDR3 protein. Of about 640,000 distinct CDR3 sequences listed, about 20% are singletons. The specimen was naive CD8+ T cells from blood, with Jurkat cell RNA spiked in. Indicated subset: FACS-sorted CD8+CD4-CCR7+CD45RA+ naive T cells. Receptors originate from a human donor in good health. Some libraries in this study had Jurkat cell RNA spiked in.

This clonotype was detected only a few times. The CDR3, as DNA: TGTGCCAGCAGTATTGACAGGGGTACCTACAATGAGCAGTTCTTC. It specifies CASSIDRGTYNEQFF. The chain recombines TRBV6-1 with TRBJ2-1, with 8 positions matching TRBD1. The V gene's germline CDR1 is MNHNS and CDR2 SASEGT. CDR3 length equals 15 residues. V dropped 5 bases and J dropped 2; count of bases not matched to a gene: 5.

In this sample, this clonotype turned up once. This sequence may be a read error, since a much larger clone differs from it by one base. The rearrangement links TRBV5-1 to TRBJ2-1; tentatively, D is TRBD1 (6 bases). Germline assignment: CDR1 SGHRS and CDR2 YFSETQ. Trimming took 4 bases from V and 7 from J, leaving 12 bases between them. This CDR3 is built from 13 residues. In DNA, the CDR3 is TGCGCCAGCAGCCCGAGACAGGTGAATGAGCAGTTCTTC. It encodes CASSPRQVNEQFF.

This clonotype has a handful of counts. The rearrangement links TRBV6-2 or TRBV6-3 to TRBJ1-1, with 10 bases identical to TRBD1. CDR3 size: 17 residues. Germline assignment: CDR1 MNHEY and CDR2 SVGEGT. J gave up 2 bases and V 5 bases, and 11 bases lay outside the gene matches. CDR3 sequence reads: CASSTGQGVGFNTEAFF. As DNA, the CDR3 is TGTGCCAGCAGTACCGGACAGGGGGTAGGATTTAACACTGAAGCTTTCTTT.

In its sample, this clonotype was seen a few times. The J gene is TRBJ2-2, the V gene TRBV18; D possibly uses TRBD1 or TRBD2 (6 bases each). Germline CDR1 and CDR2: KGHSH and LQKENI. This CDR3 region has 16 residues. V was clipped by 8 bases and J by 1 base, with 17 bases between them. CDR3 sequence (DNA): TGTGCCAGCCTGGAACGGGGGCAGGAGAACACCGGGGAGCTGTTTTTT. This translates into CASLERGQENTGELFF. The whole variable domain, filled in from reference TRBV18 and TRBJ2-2, reads NAGVMQNPRHLVRRRGQEARLRCSPMKGHSHVYWYRQLPEEGLKFMVYLQKENIIDESGMPKERFSAEFPKEGPSILRIQQVVRGDSAAYFCASLERGQENTGELFFGEGSRLTVL.

In its sample, this clonotype was seen many times. V and J are TRBV2 and TRBJ2-3; D unresolved. The CDR3 consists of 13 residues. V dropped 7 bases and J dropped 4 bases, with 12 bases sitting between them. Germline loops: CDR1 SNHLY, CDR2 FYNNEI. The CDR3 is CASIGRKADTQYF. CDR3 nucleotides: TGTGCCAGCATTGGTCGTAAAGCAGATACGCAGTATTTT.

The table lists this clonotype with many counts. CDR3 DNA sequence: TGTGCCAGCAGTTCTGGACAGGGCCGGTTCGAGCAGTACTTC. The encoded protein is CASSSGQGRFEQYF. This chain links TRBV27 with TRBJ2-7; 8 bases are shared with TRBD1. With 4 bases clipped from V and 6 bases from J, the junction kept 8 bases outside the gene matches. The germline gives CDR1 MNHEY, CDR2 SMNVEV (reference sequence). The CDR3 has 14 residues.

This clonotype has a count of ten or more. The chain links TRBV20-1 to TRBJ2-5, with 7 bases identical to TRBD2. There are 14 residues in the CDR3. The ends lost 3 bases at V and 5 bases at J; junction bases unmatched: 9. Per the germline V gene, CDR1 is DFQATT and CDR2 is SNEGSKA (reference sequence). The CDR3, as DNA: TGCAGTGCTAGCCGGCCGGGAGGTGGGGAGACCCAGTACTTC. Its translation: CSASRPGGGETQYF.

This clonotype was observed many times. V gene TRBV27 combines with J gene TRBJ2-2; D remains ambiguous. The CDR3 sequence is 18 residues long. The V gene lost 0 bases and the J gene lost 0 bases, with 14 bases spanning the gap. CDR1 and CDR2 (germline): MNHEY, SMNVEV (reference sequence). CDR3 sequence reads: CASSLSISAKANTGELFF. The CDR3 region has the DNA TGTGCCAGCAGTTTATCGATTTCAGCGAAAGCGAACACCGGGGAGCTGTTTTTT.

This chain connects TRBV19 to TRBJ2-6, with 8 bases that match TRBD1. The CDR3 has 21 amino acids. CDR1 LNHDA and CDR2 SQIVND come from the germline V gene (reference sequence). V was pared by 5 bases and J by 0 bases, with 18 bases of the junction left unmatched. The CDR3 loop is CASSVPPDRADLSSGANVLTF. The CDR3 bases are TGTGCCAGTAGTGTCCCCCCGGACAGGGCCGATTTGAGCTCTGGGGCCAACGTCCTGACTTTC.

In regard to this clonotype: A much larger clone differs from this one at a single base, so this may be a read error. The CDR3 end shows no conserved phenylalanine or tryptophan, and so a read error is likely. CDR3 protein: CASSLAPNEQYS. The CDR3 DNA reads TGTGCCAGCAGTCTGGCCCCAAACGAGCAGTACTCC. The chain uses TRBV6-2 or TRBV6-3 and TRBJ2-7; no definite D call. There are 12 residues in the CDR3. CDR1 and CDR2 from the germline V gene are MNHEY and SVGEGT. Trimming removed 5 bases at V and 5 bases at J, with 10 bases between.

This clonotype was observed a few times. The junction does not match germline at one end; this may be a read error. The chain joins TRBV3-1 to TRBJ1-5; TRBD1 agrees at 7 bases. The germline V gene encodes CDR1 LGHDT and CDR2 YNNKEL (reference sequence). CDR3 size: 16 residues. CDR3 sequence reads: CAGSEGQAAGNQPQHF. The CDR3 bases are TGTGCCGGCAGCGAAGGACAGGCCGCGGGCAATCAGCCCCAGCATTTT.

Concerning this clonotype: Given a much more abundant clone one base away, this may be a read error. A read error is likely, as this CDR3 ends without the conserved phenylalanine or tryptophan. The chain recombines TRBV7-9 with TRBJ1-1; no clear D. Trimming stripped 0 bases from V and 4 bases from J, with 12 bases between. Germline values: CDR1 SEHNR, CDR2 FQNEAQ (reference sequence). The CDR3 runs 15 residues. CDR3 DNA: TGTGCCAGCAGCTTAGCGCTGGGGTGGAGCACTGAAGCTTTCCTT. This encodes CASSLALGWSTEAFL.

This clonotype showed up just a few times. The CDR3 bases are TGTGCCAGCAGCTCACAGGGTTCCGGGGAGCTGTTTTTT. It encodes CASSSQGSGELFF. The chain uses TRBV5-6 and TRBJ2-2, with a weak D call TRBD1 (6 bases). Per germline, CDR1 SGHDT and CDR2 YYEEEE. This CDR3 region has 13 residues. V gave up 3 bases and J gave up 6 bases, with 9 bases separating them. Drawing the rest from reference TRBV5-6 and TRBJ2-2, the complete variable domain is DAGVTQSPTHLIKTRGQQVTLRCSPKSGHDTVSWYQQALGQGPQFIFQYYEEEERQRGNFPDRFSGHQFPNYSSELNVNALLLGDSALYLCASSSQGSGELFFGEGSRLTVL.

This clonotype was seen many times. V is TRBV7-9 and J is TRBJ2-1; possible D gene TRBD2, 6 bases. The CDR3 length is 16 residues. Trimming took 5 bases from V and 0 from J, leaving 14 bases between them. Germline CDR1 reads SEHNR; CDR2 reads FQNEAQ (reference sequence). CDR3 in DNA: TGTGCCAGCAGCCGGGGTTACGGGAGCTCCTACAATGAGCAGTTCTTC. As protein: CASSRGYGSSYNEQFF.

This sequence joins TRBV11-3 and TRBJ1-4; tentatively, D is TRBD1 (6 bases). The V end lost 3 bases, the J end lost 0 bases, and 14 bases lay between the germline ends. Germline CDR1 SGHNT, CDR2 YENEEA. The CDR3 spans 17 residues. The CDR3 DNA reads TGTGCCAGCAGCTTCCCGGGACACACTGCAACTAATGAAAAACTGTTTTTT. Its translation: CASSFPGHTATNEKLFF. The whole variable domain, remainder taken from reference TRBV11-3 and TRBJ1-4, is EAGVVQSPRYKIIEKKQPVAFWCNPISGHNTLYWYLQNLGQGPELLIRYENEEAVDDSQLPKDRFSAERLKGVDSTLKIQPAELGDSAVYLCASSFPGHTATNEKLFFGSGTQLSVL.

V and J are TRBV28 and TRBJ2-7, with TRBD1 matching over 9 bases. With 2 bases clipped from V and 3 bases from J, the junction kept 5 bases outside the gene matches. Germline CDR1 is MDHEN and CDR2 is SYDVKM. The CDR3 contains 15 residues. CDR3 DNA sequence: TGTGCCAGCAGTTTACCCGGGACAGGGATCTACGAGCAGTACTTC. As protein: CASSLPGTGIYEQYF.

This clonotype appeared many times. This rearrangement joins TRBV11-2 to TRBJ1-6, with D tentatively TRBD1 (5 bases). Trimming stripped 5 bases from V and 4 bases from J, with 15 bases between. The CDR3 loop spans 16 amino acids. Per the germline V gene, CDR1 is SGHAT and CDR2 is FQNNGV. CDR3 loop: CASSLLPGLYNSPLHF. Written as DNA, the CDR3 is TGTGCCAGCAGCCTACTCCCGGGACTGTATAATTCACCCCTCCACTTT.

As regards this clonotype: One end of the junction does not line up with germline, which may come from a read error. The genes are TRBV10-3 and TRBJ2-1; no clear D gene. The germline CDR1 and CDR2 sequences are ENHRY and SYGVKD. This CDR3 contains 11 residues. As DNA, the CDR3 is TGTGTCATCGGTCCTAGTAGTGAGCAGTTCTTC. It codes for CVIGPSSEQFF.

The chain is built from TRBV6-1 and TRBJ1-5; no definite D call. V was shortened by 4 bases and J by 0 bases, with 13 bases between the two germline ends. The CDR3 runs 16 residues. CDR1 MNHNS and CDR2 SASEGT come from the germline V gene. The CDR3 DNA reads as TGTGCCAGCAGTGTGGATCCGACGGATAGCAATCAGCCCCAGCATTTT. This codes for CASSVDPTDSNQPQHF.

This clonotype was observed at least ten times. This rearrangement joins TRBV4-1 to TRBJ2-2, with D perhaps TRBD2 (5 bases). The CDR3 length is 14 residues. Trimming stripped 0 bases from V and 5 bases from J, with 7 bases between. Germline loops: CDR1 MGHRA, CDR2 YSYEKL. The CDR3 spells CASSQERGTGELFF. The DNA for the CDR3 is TGCGCCAGCAGCCAAGAACGGGGTACCGGGGAGCTGTTTTTT.